Below, 9 T cell receptor beta chains from the same sample are listed, as sequenced in a study of T-cell memory formation after mild COVID-19. One entry per CDR3 protein, called by TCRdb with MiXCR from the 5' RACE reads. The sample shows hundreds of thousands of distinct CDR3 sequences, more than 20% of them seen only once. The sequencing input was PBMCs or a T cell subset sorted from them (not recorded which). The receptors stem from an adult woman who had mild COVID-19 (a few samples of this study predate the infection). Cell type and time point are not known.

The chain is built from TRBV2 and TRBJ2-3; D might be TRBD2 (5 bases). Trimming took 8 bases from V and 8 from J, leaving 14 bases between them. Germline V gene lookup returns CDR1 SNHLY and CDR2 FYNNEI. CDR3 length equals 12 residues. The CDR3 region is CASGLGEPTQYF. As DNA, the CDR3 is TGTGCCAGCGGCCTCGGGGAGCCTACGCAGTATTTT.

This clonotype was found many times. The genes are TRBV7-6 and TRBJ2-1; 10 nucleotides line up with TRBD2. Germline CDR1 and CDR2: SGHVS and FNYEAQ. With 8 bases clipped from V and 2 bases from J, the junction kept 6 bases outside the gene matches. CDR3 size: 15 residues. The CDR3 protein is CASSLAGGTYNEQFF. In DNA form, the CDR3 reads TGTGCCAGCTCTTTAGCGGGAGGTACCTACAATGAGCAGTTCTTC.

This clonotype was recorded a few times. The chain employs TRBV12-3 or TRBV12-4 and TRBJ1-2; weak D call: TRBD1 (5 bases). V was cut by 6 bases and J by 5 bases, with 10 bases left in between. CDR3 size: 12 residues. Here the CDR3 reads CASSGADYGYTF. The CDR3, as DNA: TGTGCCAGCAGCGGGGCCGATTATGGCTACACCTTC.

This rearrangement joins TRBV12-3 or TRBV12-4 to TRBJ2-7; 9 nucleotides align to TRBD2. The CDR3 is made up of 16 amino acids. V trimming: 5 bases; J trimming: 6 bases; junction bases outside the gene matches: 14. The CDR3 loop is CASSPGGRGGLFEQYF. CDR3 nucleotide sequence: TGTGCCAGCAGTCCCGGCGGGCGGGGGGGCTTATTCGAGCAGTACTTC.

The V gene is TRBV3-1, the J gene TRBJ2-1; TRBD2 is a possible D gene (6 bases). CDR1 is LGHDT, CDR2 YNNKEL, per germline (reference sequence). The CDR3 length is 19 residues. V gave up 4 bases and J gave up 2 bases, with 24 bases separating them. The CDR3 reads CASSPDVGSGPGTYNEQFF. The CDR3 DNA is TGTGCCAGCAGCCCTGATGTGGGTAGCGGCCCCGGGACCTACAATGAGCAGTTCTTC.

In this sample, this clonotype turned up a few times. The chain employs TRBV6-1 and TRBJ1-5; D uncertain. This CDR3 contains 15 residues. Trimming removed 7 bases from V and 0 bases from J, with 13 bases in between. Germline V lookup: CDR1 MNHNS, CDR2 SASEGT. The CDR3 sequence is CASTGSPSSNQPQHF. As DNA, the CDR3 is TGTGCCAGCACGGGGTCTCCATCTAGCAATCAGCCCCAGCATTTT.

The J gene is TRBJ2-4, the V gene TRBV5-1; TRBD1 matches 9 bases. V was clipped by 4 bases and J by 0 bases; unmatched bases: 5. The CDR3 sequence is 16 residues long. CDR1 and CDR2 from the germline V gene are SGHRS and YFSETQ. The CDR3 region is CASSPRQGVAKNIQYF. The CDR3 DNA sequence: TGCGCCAGCAGCCCGAGACAGGGGGTAGCCAAAAACATTCAGTACTTC.

The CDR3 sequence: CSARRSGRADTQYF. In DNA, the CDR3 is TGCAGTGCTAGACGAAGCGGGAGGGCAGATACGCAGTATTTT. V and J are TRBV20-1 and TRBJ2-3; TRBD2 matches 10 bases. Germline-derived CDR1 and CDR2 are DFQATT and SNEGSKA (reference sequence). Trimming took 2 bases from V and 4 from J; bases not matched to a gene: 3. This CDR3 region has 14 residues.

The V call is TRBV5-4, the J call TRBJ1-1, with 9 bases fitting TRBD1. V shed 6 bases and J 4 bases; nucleotides not matched to a gene: 13. The CDR3 totals 16 residues. CDR1 SGHNT and CDR2 YYREEE come from the germline V gene (reference sequence). CDR3 residues: CASTEGVGTGFTEAFF. CDR3 DNA sequence: TGTGCCAGCACCGAGGGGGTTGGGACAGGGTTCACTGAAGCTTTCTTT.